The 12 T cell receptor beta chains below all came from one sample that was sequenced in a study of CD8+CD57+ T cells in acquired aplastic anemia. The patients chosen for sequencing had shown expansion of CD8+CD57+ cells (detected by flow cytometry). The template for TCR beta VDJ and CDR3 sequence profiling was genomic DNA. TCRdb analysed the reads with MiXCR anew, one entry per CDR3 protein. The data show about 58,000 distinct CDR3 sequences, 57% seen once. The sequencing input was sorted CD4+, CD8+, or CD8+CD57+ T cells (not recorded which) from PBMCs. The receptors originated from a human donor with aplastic anemia.

The table lists this clonotype with a few counts. The chain recombines TRBV13 with TRBJ2-7, with D possibly matching TRBD2 (6 bases). The CDR3 covers 13 residues. From germline, CDR1 is PRHDT and CDR2 FYEKMQ (reference sequence). CDR3 protein: CAGSWGRQYEQYV. The CDR3 region has the DNA TGTGCCGGCAGCTGGGGGAGGCAGTACGAGCAGTACGTC.

The chain carries TRBV2 and TRBJ1-5; D unresolved. V gave up 1 base and J gave up 2 bases, with 9 bases separating them. The germline gives CDR1 SNHLY, CDR2 FYNNEI. The CDR3 consists of 15 residues. The CDR3 reads CASSEGRGGNQPQHF. CDR3 in DNA: TGTGCCAGCAGTGAAGGACGGGGAGGCAATCAGCCCCAGCATTTT.

This clonotype was observed at least ten times. The chain is built from TRBV5-5 and TRBJ1-2; D gene ambiguous. Germline V lookup: CDR1 SGHKS, CDR2 YYEKEE (reference sequence). The CDR3 is 15 amino acids. V was trimmed by 1 base and J by 2 bases, leaving 12 bases between them. The CDR3 nucleotides read TGTGCCAGCAGCTTGTTCTTCACAGAAAACTATGGCTACACCTTC. Protein product: CASSLFFTENYGYTF.

The J gene is TRBJ2-5, the V gene TRBV24-1; no clear D gene. The V gene's germline CDR1 is KGHDR and CDR2 SFDVKD. The CDR3 has 12 residues. The ends were cut back, 3 bases at V and 5 bases at J, with 6 bases in the middle. The CDR3 DNA reads as TGTGCCACCAGTGATAGTGTGGAGACCCAGTACTTC. It yields the protein CATSDSVETQYF.

This clonotype has more than one count but fewer than ten. J is TRBJ1-2 and V is TRBV7-8; perhaps TRBD1 as D (6 bases). The V gene's germline CDR1 is SGHVS and CDR2 FQNEAQ. This CDR3 spans 15 amino acids. V lost 1 base and J 3 bases, leaving 12 bases between the germline ends. The CDR3 DNA follows: TGTGCCAGCAGCTTAGTGATAGGGGGTGACTATGGCTACACCTTC. Its translation: CASSLVIGGDYGYTF.

Concerning this clonotype: A read error may explain this, as a much larger clone is one base away. The chain joins TRBV5-6 to TRBJ1-1, with TRBD1 as a possible D gene (6 bases). Trimming stripped 4 bases from V and 0 bases from J, with 10 bases between. CDR1 SGHDT and CDR2 YYEEEE come from the germline V gene. The CDR3 extends over 14 amino acids. The CDR3, as DNA: TGTGCCAGCAGCCATGGACAGTTGAACACTGAAGCTTTCTTT. It encodes CASSHGQLNTEAFF.

There are many counts of this clonotype. The rearrangement uses TRBV6-4 and TRBJ1-2, with 7 bases matching TRBD1. This CDR3 region has 13 residues. The J segment lost 4 bases and the V segment lost 10 bases, leaving 9 bases of the junction unmatched. Germline V gene sequence: CDR1 MRHNA, CDR2 SNTAGT. The CDR3 DNA reads as TGTGCCATCCCCTGGACAGGACCCTATGGCTACACCTTC. This codes for CAIPWTGPYGYTF.

This chain connects TRBV25-1 to TRBJ1-2; 7 nucleotides match TRBD1. CDR1 is MGHDK, CDR2 SYGVNS, per germline. After removal of 5 bases from V and 4 bases from J, the junction contained 4 bases not matched to a gene. The CDR3 is 13 amino acids. Here the CDR3 reads CASSIRDSYGYTF. DNA of the CDR3: TGTGCCAGCAGTATACGGGACAGCTATGGCTACACCTTC.

This clonotype was seen a handful of times. The gene calls are TRBV10-1 and TRBJ2-5; a possible D gene is TRBD1 (5 bases). Between the trimmed V and J ends, which lost 3 bases and 0 bases, there was a span of 17 bases. This CDR3 has 17 residues. Germline V gene lookup returns CDR1 WNHNN and CDR2 SYGVQD (reference sequence). The CDR3 spells CASSDSIGLGHQETQYF. The CDR3, as DNA: TGCGCCAGCAGTGATAGCATAGGATTGGGGCACCAAGAGACCCAGTACTTC.

This clonotype came up many times. One end of the junction varies from germline; a read error may be responsible. The chain recombines TRBV5-6 with TRBJ2-1; 7 nucleotides match TRBD2. Germline V gene data show CDR1 as SGHDT and CDR2 as YYEEEE. CDR3 length equals 12 residues. The CDR3, as DNA: TGTGCCAGCAGCTTGGAGGCGGGGGAAGAGCTCTTC. Its protein product is CASSLEAGEELF.

This clonotype has more than one count but fewer than ten. At one end the junction does not follow the germline gene, possibly because of a read error. The chain links TRBV25-1 to TRBJ1-6, with 8 bases identical to TRBD1. Per the germline V gene, CDR1 is MGHDK and CDR2 is SYGVNS. The CDR3 has 14 residues. The chain's CDR3 is CSSSNRGDNSPLHF. As DNA, the CDR3 is TGTTCCAGCAGTAACAGGGGGGATAATTCACCCCTCCACTTT.

The genes are TRBV4-1 and TRBJ1-4, with 9 bases that match TRBD1. V lost 0 bases and J lost 8; bases outside the gene matches: 7. This CDR3 is 16 amino acids long. CDR1 is MGHRA, CDR2 YSYEKL, per germline. Written as DNA, the CDR3 is TGCGCCAGCAGCCAAGAGAGAGGACAGGGGTTCGAAAAACTGTTTTTT. Translated, it gives CASSQERGQGFEKLFF.